A single sample is the source of the 13 T cell receptor beta chains below, sequenced in a study of CD8+ T cells in alopecia areata. Extraction and reverse transcription of RNA yielded cDNA as the sequencing template. TCRdb keeps only in-frame clones here, not all; method: immunoSEQ multiplex PCR. The sample includes roughly 30,000 clones, around 62% of them seen just once. Sequenced sample: NKG2D-high CD8+ T cells sorted from blood. These receptors originate from a human donor with alopecia areata.

This chain links TRBV7-9 with TRBJ2-7; D might be TRBD1 (6 bases). The CDR3 runs to 14 residues. Trimming shortened V by 7 bases and J by 5 bases, and 18 bases separated the two germline ends. The germline gives CDR1 SEHNR, CDR2 FQNEAQ (reference sequence). CDR3 protein: CASNPIRTEHEQYF. In DNA, the CDR3 is TGTGCCAGCAACCCCATACGGACAGAGCACGAGCAGTACTTC.

This clone was recorded a few times. The chain recombines TRBV14 with TRBJ2-1, with D perhaps being TRBD1 or TRBD2 (5 bases each). This CDR3 comprises 13 residues. Germline lookup yields CDR1 SGHDN and CDR2 FVKESK. The V end lost 4 bases, the J end lost 3 bases, and 7 bases lay between the germline ends. The CDR3 region is CASSLGRYNEQFF. CDR3 bases: TGTGCCAGCAGCCTGGGACGCTACAATGAGCAGTTCTTC. Variable domain in full (rest from reference TRBV14 and TRBJ2-1): EAGVTQFPSHSVIEKGQTVTLRCDPISGHDNLYWYRRVMGKEIKFLLHFVKESKQDESGMPNNRFLAERTGGTYSTLKVQPAELEDSGVYFCASSLGRYNEQFFGPGTRLTVL.

J is TRBJ2-7 and V is TRBV7-9; possible D gene TRBD1, 6 bases. V was shortened by 5 bases and J by 3 bases, with 26 bases between the two germline ends. This CDR3 comprises 18 residues. Germline CDR1 and CDR2: SEHNR and FQNEAQ (reference sequence). CDR3 residues: CASSDGEGTRGRLYEQYF. CDR3 in DNA: TGTGCCAGCAGCGACGGCGAAGGGACCAGGGGTAGGCTCTACGAGCAGTACTTC.

This chain links TRBV19 with TRBJ1-5; D gene ambiguous. Looked up from germline, CDR1 is LNHDA and CDR2 is SQIVND (reference sequence). The CDR3 sequence is 15 residues long. Trimming shortened V by 1 base and J by 4 bases, and 11 bases separated the two germline ends. This CDR3 is CASSIGGSPNQPQHF. CDR3 nucleotide sequence: TGTGCCAGTAGTATAGGCGGCAGCCCGAATCAGCCCCAGCATTTT.

This chain joins TRBV27 and TRBJ2-7; the D is unclear. The V and J ends lost 1 base and 0 bases respectively, with 7 bases between them. This CDR3 is built from 14 residues. Germline V gene sequence: CDR1 MNHEY, CDR2 SMNVEV (reference sequence). CDR3 DNA: TGTGCCAGCAGTTTATATAAAGACTCCTACGAGCAGTACTTC. It codes for CASSLYKDSYEQYF.

The rearrangement joins TRBV7-9 to TRBJ1-2, with D possibly being TRBD1 (5 bases). V dropped 0 bases and J dropped 7 bases, with 18 bases sitting between them. Germline V CDR1 and CDR2: SEHNR, FQNEAQ (reference sequence). The CDR3 runs to 16 residues. The CDR3 DNA follows: TGTGCCAGCAGCTTAGCGTGGGGGAAAGAGGGAAGTGGCTACACCTTC. This encodes CASSLAWGKEGSGYTF. The complete variable domain, with remaining parts taken from reference TRBV7-9 and TRBJ1-2, reads DTGVSQNPRHKITKRGQNVTFRCDPISEHNRLYWYRQTLGQGPEFLTYFQNEAQLEKSRLLSDRFSAERPKGSFSTLEIQRTEQGDSAMYLCASSLAWGKEGSGYTFGSGTRLTVV.

The genes are TRBV15 and TRBJ2-4; no reliable D call. This CDR3 contains 16 residues. V was cut by 5 bases and J by 2 bases, with 16 bases left in between. Germline CDR1 and CDR2: LNHNV and YYDKDF (reference sequence). CDR3 nucleotides: TGTGCCACCAGCCTTTTTGGGATGGGCACCAAAAACATTCAGTACTTC. This gives the protein CATSLFGMGTKNIQYF.

The chain employs TRBV2 and TRBJ2-3; TRBD2 aligns across 12 bases. This CDR3 contains 18 residues. Germline V gene data show CDR1 as SNHLY and CDR2 as FYNNEI. Germline trimming cut 6 bases from V and 3 bases from J; bases unmatched to any gene: 13. Here the CDR3 reads CASSDGLAGLAQTDTQYF. The DNA for the CDR3 is TGTGCCAGCAGCGACGGACTAGCGGGGCTGGCCCAAACAGATACGCAGTATTTT. The full variable domain, completed using reference TRBV2 and TRBJ2-3, is EPEVTQTPSHQVTQMGQEVILRCVPISNHLYFYWYRQILGQKVEFLVSFYNNEISEKSEIFDDQFSVERPDGSNFTLKIRSTKLEDSAMYFCASSDGLAGLAQTDTQYFGPGTRLTVL.

The chain couples TRBV4-1 to TRBJ1-1; no definite D call. CDR1 is MGHRA and CDR2 is YSYEKL in the germline V gene. The CDR3 consists of 14 residues. V was cut by 4 bases and J by 0 bases, with 9 bases left in between. CDR3 amino acids: CASSPTVVNTEAFF. In DNA, the CDR3 is TGCGCCAGCAGCCCCACAGTGGTGAACACTGAAGCTTTCTTT.

This chain connects TRBV6-6 to TRBJ2-7; D gene unclear. The length of the CDR3 is 14 residues. CDR1 MNHNY and CDR2 SVGAGI come from the germline V gene (reference sequence). Trimming took 7 bases from V and 1 from J, leaving 14 bases between them. The CDR3 is CASTLKPPSYEQYF. The CDR3 DNA is TGTGCCAGCACCCTCAAACCTCCATCCTACGAGCAGTACTTC.

V and J are TRBV29-1 and TRBJ2-7; possible D gene TRBD1, 5 bases. The CDR3 length is 13 residues. Per germline, CDR1 SQVTM and CDR2 ANQGSEA. The germline V and J ends were trimmed by 5 bases and 2 bases, with 13 bases remaining between them. CDR3 sequence reads: CSVSRQSAYEQYF. The DNA for the CDR3 is TGCAGCGTTTCCCGACAGTCAGCCTACGAGCAGTACTTC.

J is TRBJ2-5 and V is TRBV7-3, with 8 bases lining up with TRBD1. With 1 base clipped from V and 5 bases from J, the junction kept 6 bases outside the gene matches. The CDR3 extends over 15 amino acids. Germline V gene data show CDR1 as SGHTA and CDR2 as FQGTGA. The CDR3 DNA follows: TGTGCCAGCAGCTTAAGGGCAGGGGGCGCGGAGACCCAGTACTTC. It encodes CASSLRAGGAETQYF.

This clone was seen only a few times. This chain connects TRBV19 to TRBJ2-5, with 14 positions matching TRBD2. Germline V gene data show CDR1 as LNHDA and CDR2 as SQIVND (reference sequence). The V segment lost 6 bases and the J segment 5 bases; nucleotides outside the gene matches: 5. There are 15 residues in the CDR3. The CDR3 DNA is TGTGCCAGTAGGACTAGCGGGAGGGCCTTGGAGACCCAGTACTTC. As protein: CASRTSGRALETQYF.